This T cell receptor beta chain stems from a study of blood T cells in healthy people across ages. Aged roughly 6 to 95, donors were systemically healthy Caucasians from Russia. Total RNA was isolated from each sample in quantities of at least 6 micrograms. Comment on this clonotype: Its target is not known.

Germline V CDR1 and CDR2: DFQATT, SNEGSKA (reference sequence). The V gene lost 5 bases and the J gene lost 2 bases, with 13 bases spanning the gap. The CDR3 loop spans 14 amino acids. PCR was performed a second time for about 7 to 12 cycles using a sample-barcoded 5' primer and a J-beta primer mix. TCRdb re-analysed the 5' RACE reads in MiXCR, keeping a single row per CDR3 protein. This repertoire shows 600,000 to 900,000 distinct CDR3 sequences, roughly 24% found once; its top ten account for under 3%. Study observations and caveats: CMV status of donors was not determined, possibly confounding expanded clonotype changes.

The data also belong to a second study, concerning T cells of mothers and their children. That work states: Every mother supplied over 10 million TCR beta CDR3 reads and every child about 3 million.

The V and J genes are TRBV20-1 and TRBJ1-3, with unresolved D. The sequencing input was blood. This TCR derives from a boy between 5 and 17 years old in good health. The CDR3 nucleotides read TGCAGTGCTGCTATGTGGGGAGCTGGAAACACCATATATTTT. It translates to CSAAMWGAGNTIYF.